Following are 22 T cell receptor beta chains from one sample sequenced in a study of cytomegalovirus exposure and HLA in healthy donors (dated by TCRdb to about 2017). Receptor libraries were prepared by the immunoSEQ multiplex PCR assay. The multiplex PCR relied on a mix of 60 forward primers for TCR Vbeta segments and 13 reverse primers for TCR Jbeta segments. Here the immuneACCESS table is served through TCRdb, limited to in-frame sequences with V and J called. Missing clones are a known gap in these copies; in checked studies unresolved V genes cover under half, and the rest lacks a known reason. This sample comprises 150,000 to 200,000 clones, about 80% of them detected only once. The top ten clones comprise around 2.1% of the sample. Sequenced sample: PBMCs. These receptors came from a female donor in good health and CMV-seronegative.

This chain connects TRBV6-5 to TRBJ2-3, with D tentatively TRBD1 (6 bases). This CDR3 has 14 residues. Looked up from germline, CDR1 is MNHEY and CDR2 is SVGAGI. The ends were cut back, 3 bases at V and 5 bases at J, with 12 bases in the middle. The CDR3 spells CASSYPAGVDTQYF. CDR3 sequence (DNA): TGTGCCAGCAGTTATCCGGCAGGGGTAGATACGCAGTATTTT.

V gene TRBV29-1 combines with J gene TRBJ2-1, with D maybe TRBD1 (5 bases). This CDR3 contains 13 residues. With 4 bases removed from V and 5 bases from J, the gap between germline ends came to 12 bases. Germline CDR1 SQVTM, CDR2 ANQGSEA. The CDR3 bases are TGCAGCGTTGTTGGCAGGGATCACAATGAGCAGTTCTTC. Amino acids: CSVVGRDHNEQFF.

This sequence joins TRBV5-1 and TRBJ1-5, with a weak D call TRBD1 (5 bases). The germline V gene has CDR1 SGHRS and CDR2 YFSETQ. V lost 0 bases to trimming and J lost 7 bases, with 8 bases between them. The CDR3 totals 13 residues. Here the CDR3 DNA reads TGCGCCAGCAGCTTGGCCGGGGGACAGCCCCAGCATTTT. Amino acid sequence: CASSLAGGQPQHF.

This clone was observed once. This chain links TRBV11-2 with TRBJ1-1; 7 positions agree with TRBD1. The V segment lost 5 bases and the J segment 4 bases; nucleotides outside the gene matches: 4. CDR1 SGHAT and CDR2 FQNNGV come from the germline V gene. This CDR3 region has 13 residues. The CDR3 region has the DNA TGTGCCAGCAGCCTCCGGGACAGCACTGAAGCTTTCTTT. As protein: CASSLRDSTEAFF. Drawing the rest from reference TRBV11-2 and TRBJ1-1, the complete variable domain is EAGVAQSPRYKIIEKRQSVAFWCNPISGHATLYWYQQILGQGPKLLIQFQNNGVVDDSQLPKDRFSAERLKGVDSTLKIQPAKLEDSAVYLCASSLRDSTEAFFGQGTRLTVV.

CDR3 nucleotides: TGCAGCGTTCTGTCTCCGGGAGAGACCCAGTACTTC. Translating it yields CSVLSPGETQYF. The rearrangement uses TRBV29-1 and TRBJ2-5; D gene unclear. Trimming removed 5 bases from V and 4 bases from J, with 11 bases in between. The CDR3 consists of 12 residues. Germline CDR1 is SQVTM and CDR2 is ANQGSEA.

This clone came up a few times. The chain employs TRBV18 and TRBJ1-5; TRBD1 aligns across 7 bases. The germline V gene has CDR1 KGHSH and CDR2 LQKENI. The CDR3 runs 17 residues. With V trimmed by 2 bases and J by 5 bases, 12 bases remained unmatched. CDR3 protein: CASSPGLQGIPDQPQHF. CDR3 DNA: TGTGCCAGCTCACCAGGACTACAGGGGATTCCCGATCAGCCCCAGCATTTT.

The chain links TRBV7-2 to TRBJ1-5; D is unresolved. With 5 bases removed from V and 0 bases from J, the gap between germline ends came to 11 bases. The germline V gene has CDR1 SGHTA and CDR2 FQGNSA. The CDR3 totals 15 residues. CDR3: CASSPTPYSNQPQHF. CDR3 in DNA: TGTGCCAGCAGCCCGACACCGTATAGCAATCAGCCCCAGCATTTT. Full variable domain (outside the CDR3, taken from reference TRBV7-2 and TRBJ1-5): GAGVSQSPSNKVTEKGKDVELRCDPISGHTALYWYRQSLGQGLEFLIYFQGNSAPDKSGLPSDRFSAERTGGSVSTLTIQRTQQEDSAVYLCASSPTPYSNQPQHFGDGTRLSIL.

The chain employs TRBV9 and TRBJ2-7; TRBD1 matches at 8 bases. The CDR3 has 16 residues. Trimming cost V 4 bases and J 0 bases; bases outside gene matches: 9. Germline values: CDR1 SGDLS, CDR2 YYNGEE. The CDR3 protein is CASSKTGQGSSYEQYF. Here the CDR3 DNA reads TGTGCCAGCAGCAAGACAGGACAGGGCAGCTCCTACGAGCAGTACTTC.

This clone was counted once. V and J are TRBV9 and TRBJ2-1; TRBD1 matches 8 bases. Germline CDR1 SGDLS, CDR2 YYNGEE. After removal of 5 bases from V and 0 bases from J, the junction contained 1 base not matched to a gene. There are 14 residues in the CDR3. The CDR3 nucleotides read TGTGCCAGCAGTACAGGGGGCTCCTACAATGAGCAGTTCTTC. Translating it yields CASSTGGSYNEQFF.

The CDR3 DNA reads TGTGCCAGCAGCGTAGGAGCTAACCCACGGACTGAAGCTTTCTTT. The encoded protein is CASSVGANPRTEAFF. J is TRBJ1-1 and V is TRBV9; D remains ambiguous. Trimming cost V 0 bases and J 5 bases, with 14 bases left between them. This CDR3 region has 15 residues. Per the germline V gene, CDR1 is SGDLS and CDR2 is YYNGEE.

This clone was counted a few times. The chain is built from TRBV5-1 and TRBJ1-1, with D possibly TRBD1 on 5 matching bases. Germline V gives CDR1 SGHRS, CDR2 YFSETQ. The CDR3 has 14 amino acids. Trimming stripped 1 base from V and 4 bases from J, with 11 bases between. The CDR3 DNA reads as TGCGCCAGCAGCTTGACATGGGGCGTCACTGAAGCTTTCTTT. This encodes CASSLTWGVTEAFF.

The chain couples TRBV2 to TRBJ2-5; maybe TRBD2 (7 bases). Germline V lookup: CDR1 SNHLY, CDR2 FYNNEI. Trimming took 3 bases from V and 5 from J, leaving 10 bases between them. The CDR3 is made up of 13 amino acids. This CDR3 reads CASSDAGAETQYF. CDR3 bases: TGTGCCAGCAGTGACGCGGGGGCTGAGACCCAGTACTTC.

V gene TRBV19 combines with J gene TRBJ2-7, with a weak D call TRBD2 (5 bases). Trimming took 3 bases from V and 5 from J, leaving 14 bases between them. Germline values: CDR1 LNHDA, CDR2 SQIVND (reference sequence). The CDR3 runs to 14 residues. CDR3 residues: CASSIQGLRNEQYF. The DNA of the CDR3 is TGTGCCAGTAGTATTCAAGGACTTCGGAACGAGCAGTACTTC.

V gene TRBV5-1 combines with J gene TRBJ2-1; the match to TRBD2 covers 7 bases. Trimming removed 7 bases from V and 5 bases from J; junction bases left unmatched: 12. Germline CDR1 SGHRS, CDR2 YFSETQ. The CDR3 sequence is 15 residues long. The CDR3 loop reads CASWKDLAANNEQFF. The CDR3, as DNA: TGCGCCAGCTGGAAAGATCTAGCGGCGAACAATGAGCAGTTCTTC.

This chain uses TRBV6-1 with TRBJ2-1; 10 bases agree with TRBD1. With V trimmed by 4 bases and J by 9 bases, 6 bases remained unmatched. Germline CDR1 MNHNS, CDR2 SASEGT. There are 14 residues in the CDR3. The CDR3 reads CASSVETGGTEQFF. Here the CDR3 DNA reads TGTGCCAGCAGTGTCGAGACAGGGGGCACTGAGCAGTTCTTC.

About this clone itself: Without the conserved terminal phenylalanine or tryptophan, this CDR3 likely stems from a read error. The J gene is TRBJ1-1, the V gene TRBV4-1; the D gene is possibly TRBD1 (6 bases). The CDR3 consists of 15 residues. V gave up 4 bases and J gave up 0 bases, with 12 bases separating them. The germline V gene has CDR1 MGHRA and CDR2 YSYEKL. CDR3 sequence reads: CASSLRTALNTEAFL. CDR3 DNA: TGCGCCAGCAGCCTTAGGACAGCATTGAACACTGAAGCTTTCCTT.

The J gene is TRBJ2-1, the V gene TRBV5-1, with 9 bases matching TRBD2. This CDR3 spans 19 amino acids. V shed 4 bases, J shed 0 bases, and the junction held 14 bases outside the gene matches. CDR1 SGHRS and CDR2 YFSETQ come from the germline V gene. The CDR3 loop is CASSPLGLALLGSYNEQFF. CDR3 nucleotide sequence: TGCGCCAGCAGCCCCCTCGGACTAGCGCTTCTAGGCTCCTACAATGAGCAGTTCTTC.

This clone occurred a few times. The CDR3 loop reads CASSPLAGGLYEQYF. CDR3 coding DNA: TGTGCCAGCAGCCCTTTAGCGGGAGGGCTGTACGAGCAGTACTTC. This sequence joins TRBV11-2 and TRBJ2-7, with 11 bases lining up with TRBD2. J lost 4 bases, V lost 5 bases, and 7 bases had no gene match. In germline, CDR1 is SGHAT, CDR2 FQNNGV. This CDR3 comprises 15 residues.

The V gene is TRBV19, the J gene TRBJ1-5; a possible D gene is TRBD1 (5 bases). Trimming shortened V by 6 bases and J by 5 bases, and 11 bases separated the two germline ends. The CDR3 contains 13 residues. Germline lookup yields CDR1 LNHDA and CDR2 SQIVND (reference sequence). CDR3 region: CASRTGGYQPQHF. CDR3 in DNA: TGTGCCAGTAGGACCGGGGGGTATCAGCCCCAGCATTTT.

This chain links TRBV6-6 with TRBJ1-5; D is undetermined. CDR1 is MNHNY and CDR2 is SVGAGI in the germline V gene (reference sequence). Trimming removed 2 bases at V and 0 bases at J, with 8 bases between. The CDR3 is made up of 15 amino acids. CDR3 loop: CASSYEASSNQPQHF. CDR3 bases: TGTGCCAGCAGTTACGAGGCGAGTAGCAATCAGCCCCAGCATTTT.

The V and J genes are TRBV9 and TRBJ2-7; a possible D gene is TRBD1 (6 bases). CDR3 size: 15 residues. The germline CDR1 and CDR2 sequences are SGDLS and YYNGEE. The V end was cut by 3 bases, the J end by 3 bases, with 16 bases between. In DNA form, the CDR3 reads TGTGCCAGCAGCGAGAAACAGGGTGTAGGCTACGAGCAGTACTTC. It codes for CASSEKQGVGYEQYF.

The chain is built from TRBV29-1 and TRBJ1-2; possible D gene TRBD1, 6 bases. The germline gives CDR1 SQVTM, CDR2 ANQGSEA. V lost 6 bases to trimming and J lost 2 bases, with 19 bases between them. The CDR3 runs 15 residues. CDR3: CSVRGEGEYNYGYTF. CDR3 DNA sequence: TGCAGCGTCCGGGGAGAGGGGGAGTACAACTATGGCTACACCTTC.